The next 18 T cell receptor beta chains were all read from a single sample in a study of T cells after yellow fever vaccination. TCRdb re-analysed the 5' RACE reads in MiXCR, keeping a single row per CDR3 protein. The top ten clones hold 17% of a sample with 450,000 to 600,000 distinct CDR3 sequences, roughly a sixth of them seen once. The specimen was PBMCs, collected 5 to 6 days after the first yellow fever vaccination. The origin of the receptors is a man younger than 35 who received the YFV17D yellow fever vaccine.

CDR3 region: CASSQVSLRPEAFF. DNA of the CDR3: TGCGCCAGCAGCCAAGTCTCGTTGCGGCCTGAAGCTTTCTTT. V and J are TRBV4-1 and TRBJ1-1; D uncertain. The germline gives CDR1 MGHRA, CDR2 YSYEKL. The V end lost 1 base, the J end lost 6 bases, and 12 bases lay between the germline ends. CDR3 length: 14 amino acids.

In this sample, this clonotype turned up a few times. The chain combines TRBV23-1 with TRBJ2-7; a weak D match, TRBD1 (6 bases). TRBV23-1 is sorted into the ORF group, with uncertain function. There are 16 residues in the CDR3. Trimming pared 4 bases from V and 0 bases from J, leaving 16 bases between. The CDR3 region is CASSRKGQLGSYEQYV. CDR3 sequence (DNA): TGCGCCAGCAGTCGTAAGGGACAACTCGGCTCCTACGAGCAGTACGTC.

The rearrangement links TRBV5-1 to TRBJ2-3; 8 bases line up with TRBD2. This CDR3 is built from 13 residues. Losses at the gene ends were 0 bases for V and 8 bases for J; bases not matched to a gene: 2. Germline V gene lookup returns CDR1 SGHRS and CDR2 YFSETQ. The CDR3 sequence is CASSLARGGTQYF. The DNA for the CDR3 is TGCGCCAGCAGCTTGGCCCGGGGGGGTACGCAGTATTTT.

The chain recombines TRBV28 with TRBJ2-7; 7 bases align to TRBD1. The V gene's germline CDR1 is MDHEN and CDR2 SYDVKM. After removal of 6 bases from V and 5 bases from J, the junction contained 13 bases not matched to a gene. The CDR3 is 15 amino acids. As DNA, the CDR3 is TGTGCCAGCAGGTCTCCTGCGACAGGGAATCACGAGCAGTACTTC. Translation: CASRSPATGNHEQYF.

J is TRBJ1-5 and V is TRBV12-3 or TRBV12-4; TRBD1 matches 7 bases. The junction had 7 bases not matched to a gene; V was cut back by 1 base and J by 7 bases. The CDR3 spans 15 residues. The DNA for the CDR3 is TGTGCCAGCAGTTTAGGGACAGGATATGAGCAGCCCCAGCATTTT. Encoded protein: CASSLGTGYEQPQHF.

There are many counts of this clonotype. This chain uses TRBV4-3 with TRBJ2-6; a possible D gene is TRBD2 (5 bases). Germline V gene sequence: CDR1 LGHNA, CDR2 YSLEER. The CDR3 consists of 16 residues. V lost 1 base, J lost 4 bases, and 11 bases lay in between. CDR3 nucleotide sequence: TGCGCCAGCAGCCAAGTGAGGGAAACAGGGGCCAACGTCCTGACTTTC. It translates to CASSQVRETGANVLTF.

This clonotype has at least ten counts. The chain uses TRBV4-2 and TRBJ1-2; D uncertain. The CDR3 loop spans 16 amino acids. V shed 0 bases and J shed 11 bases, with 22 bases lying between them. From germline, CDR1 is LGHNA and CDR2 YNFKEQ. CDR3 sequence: CASSQDLGSPWYFYTF. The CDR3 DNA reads TGTGCCAGCAGCCAAGACCTCGGCAGTCCGTGGTATTTTTACACCTTC.

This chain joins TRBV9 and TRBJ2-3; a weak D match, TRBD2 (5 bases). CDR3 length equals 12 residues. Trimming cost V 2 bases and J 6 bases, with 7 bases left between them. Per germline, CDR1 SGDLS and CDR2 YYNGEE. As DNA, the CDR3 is TGTGCCAGCAGCGTGAGGGAGGATACGCAGTATTTT. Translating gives CASSVREDTQYF.

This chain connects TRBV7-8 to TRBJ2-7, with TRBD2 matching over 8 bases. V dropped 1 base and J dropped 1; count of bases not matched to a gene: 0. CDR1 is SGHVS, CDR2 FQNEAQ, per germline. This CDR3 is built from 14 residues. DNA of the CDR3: TGTGCCAGCAGCTTAGGCGGGAGGTCCTACGAGCAGTACGTC. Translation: CASSLGGRSYEQYV.

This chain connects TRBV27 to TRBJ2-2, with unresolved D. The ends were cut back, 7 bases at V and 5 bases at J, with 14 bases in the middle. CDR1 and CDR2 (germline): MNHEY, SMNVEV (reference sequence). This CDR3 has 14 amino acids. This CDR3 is CASKKIASTGELFF. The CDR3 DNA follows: TGTGCCAGCAAAAAGATAGCCTCTACCGGGGAGCTGTTTTTT.

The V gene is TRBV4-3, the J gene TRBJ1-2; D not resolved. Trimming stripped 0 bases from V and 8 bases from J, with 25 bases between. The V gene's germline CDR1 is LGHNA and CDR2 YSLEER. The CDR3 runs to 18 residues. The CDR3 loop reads CASSQDLETARSFGGYTF. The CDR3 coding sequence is TGCGCCAGCAGCCAAGATTTAGAGACCGCCCGCAGCTTCGGGGGCTACACCTTC.

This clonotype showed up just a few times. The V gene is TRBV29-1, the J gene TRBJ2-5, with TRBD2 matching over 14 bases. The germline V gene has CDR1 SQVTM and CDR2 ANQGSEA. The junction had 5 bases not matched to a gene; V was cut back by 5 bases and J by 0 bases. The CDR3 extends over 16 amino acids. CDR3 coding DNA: TGCAGCGTTCGCCGGACTAGCGGGGGGTACCAAGAGACCCAGTACTTC. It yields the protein CSVRRTSGGYQETQYF.

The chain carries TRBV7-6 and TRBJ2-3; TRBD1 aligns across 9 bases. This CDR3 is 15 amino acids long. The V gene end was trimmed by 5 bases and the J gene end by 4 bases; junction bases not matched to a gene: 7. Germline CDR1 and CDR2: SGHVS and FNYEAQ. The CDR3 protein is CASSRTGGRSDTQYF. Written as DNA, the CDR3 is TGTGCCAGCAGCCGCACAGGGGGCCGGTCAGATACGCAGTATTTT. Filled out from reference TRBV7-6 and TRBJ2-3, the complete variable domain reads GAGVSQSPRYKVTKRGQDVALRCDPISGHVSLYWYRQALGQGPEFLTYFNYEAQQDKSGLPNDRFSAERPEGSISTLTIQRTEQRDSAMYRCASSRTGGRSDTQYFGPGTRLTVL.

The CDR3 region has the DNA TGTGCCAGCAGCTGGAGCGGGTCCTACAATGAGCAGTTCTTC. The encoded protein is CASSWSGSYNEQFF. The V and J genes are TRBV7-3 and TRBJ2-1; a possible D gene is TRBD2 (6 bases). Trimming removed 4 bases from V and 1 base from J, with 8 bases in between. Germline assignment: CDR1 SGHTA and CDR2 FQGTGA. This CDR3 is 14 amino acids long.

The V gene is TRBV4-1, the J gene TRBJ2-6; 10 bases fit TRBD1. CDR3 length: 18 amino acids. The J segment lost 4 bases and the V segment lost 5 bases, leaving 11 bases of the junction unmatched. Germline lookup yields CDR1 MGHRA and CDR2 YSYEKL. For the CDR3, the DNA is TGCGCCAGCAGCTTCCTCGGGACAGGGGTAACGGGGGCCAACGTCCTGACTTTC. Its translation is CASSFLGTGVTGANVLTF.

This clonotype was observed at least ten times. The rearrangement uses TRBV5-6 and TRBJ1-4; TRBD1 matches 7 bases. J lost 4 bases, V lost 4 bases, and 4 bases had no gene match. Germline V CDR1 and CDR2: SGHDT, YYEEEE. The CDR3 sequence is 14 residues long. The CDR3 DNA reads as TGTGCCAGCAGCCTGCGACAGGGTAATGAAAAACTGTTTTTT. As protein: CASSLRQGNEKLFF. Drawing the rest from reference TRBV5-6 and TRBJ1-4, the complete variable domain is DAGVTQSPTHLIKTRGQQVTLRCSPKSGHDTVSWYQQALGQGPQFIFQYYEEEERQRGNFPDRFSGHQFPNYSSELNVNALLLGDSALYLCASSLRQGNEKLFFGSGTQLSVL.

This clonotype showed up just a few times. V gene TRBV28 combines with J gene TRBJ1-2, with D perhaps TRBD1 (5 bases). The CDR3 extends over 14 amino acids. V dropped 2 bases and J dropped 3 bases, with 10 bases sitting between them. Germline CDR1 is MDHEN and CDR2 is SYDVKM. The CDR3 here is CASSLIDRYYGYTF. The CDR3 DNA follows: TGTGCCAGCAGTTTAATAGACAGATACTATGGCTACACCTTC.

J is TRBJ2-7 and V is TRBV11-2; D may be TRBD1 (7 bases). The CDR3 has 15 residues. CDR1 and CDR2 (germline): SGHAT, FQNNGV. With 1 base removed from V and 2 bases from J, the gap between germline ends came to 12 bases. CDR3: CASSLGAGGPYEQYF. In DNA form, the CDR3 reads TGTGCCAGCAGCTTAGGGGCAGGGGGGCCCTACGAGCAGTACTTC.